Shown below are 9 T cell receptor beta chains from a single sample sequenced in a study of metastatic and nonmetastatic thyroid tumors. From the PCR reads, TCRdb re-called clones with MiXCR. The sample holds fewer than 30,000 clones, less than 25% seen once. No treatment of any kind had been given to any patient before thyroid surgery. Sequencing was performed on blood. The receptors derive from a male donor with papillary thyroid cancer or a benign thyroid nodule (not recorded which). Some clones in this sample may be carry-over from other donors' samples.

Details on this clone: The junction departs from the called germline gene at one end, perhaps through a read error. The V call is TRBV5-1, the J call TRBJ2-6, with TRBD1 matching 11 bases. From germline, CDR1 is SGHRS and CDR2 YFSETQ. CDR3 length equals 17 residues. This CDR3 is CSSSVWTGGARANVLTF. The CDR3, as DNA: TGCTCCAGCAGCGTATGGACAGGGGGCGCTAGGGCCAACGTCCTGACTTTC. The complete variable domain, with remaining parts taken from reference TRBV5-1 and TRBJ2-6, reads KAGVTQTPRYLIKTRGQQVTLSCSPISGHRSVSWYQQTPGQGLQFLFEYFSETQRNKGNFPGRFSGRQFSNSRSEMNVSTLELGDSALYLCSSSVWTGGARANVLTFGAGSRLTVL.

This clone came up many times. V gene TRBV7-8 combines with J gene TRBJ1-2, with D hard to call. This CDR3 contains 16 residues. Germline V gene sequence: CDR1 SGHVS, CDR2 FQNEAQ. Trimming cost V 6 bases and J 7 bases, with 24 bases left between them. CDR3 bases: TGTGCCAGCAGTTTCAAGACGGGTCCTAACCATGGTGGCTACACCTTC. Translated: CASSFKTGPNHGGYTF.

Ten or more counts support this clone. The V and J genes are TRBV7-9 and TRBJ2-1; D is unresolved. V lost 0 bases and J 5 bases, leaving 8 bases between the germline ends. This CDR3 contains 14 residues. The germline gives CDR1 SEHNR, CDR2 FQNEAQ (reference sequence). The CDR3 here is CASSLALLNNEQFF. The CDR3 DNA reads TGTGCCAGCAGCTTAGCGCTACTAAACAATGAGCAGTTCTTC.

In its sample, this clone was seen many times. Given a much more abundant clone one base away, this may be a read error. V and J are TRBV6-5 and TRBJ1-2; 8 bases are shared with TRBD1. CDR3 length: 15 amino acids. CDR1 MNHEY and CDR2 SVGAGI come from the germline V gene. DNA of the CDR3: TGTGCCTGCAGTTACACCGGACAGGGTAACTATGGCTACACCTTC. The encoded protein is CACSYTGQGNYGYTF.

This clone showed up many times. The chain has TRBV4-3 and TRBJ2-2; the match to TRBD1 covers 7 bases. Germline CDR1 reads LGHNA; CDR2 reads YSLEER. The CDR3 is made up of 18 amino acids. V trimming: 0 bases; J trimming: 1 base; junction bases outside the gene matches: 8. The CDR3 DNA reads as TGCGCCAGCAGCCAAGATGGGTATAGGACAGGGAACACCGGGGAGCTGTTTTTT. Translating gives CASSQDGYRTGNTGELFF.

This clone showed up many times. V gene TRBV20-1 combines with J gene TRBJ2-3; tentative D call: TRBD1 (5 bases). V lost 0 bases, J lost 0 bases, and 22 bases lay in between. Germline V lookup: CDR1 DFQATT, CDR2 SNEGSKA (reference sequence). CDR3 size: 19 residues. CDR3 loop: CSARENGKGNESSTDTQYF. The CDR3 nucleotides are TGCAGTGCTAGAGAGAATGGCAAGGGGAACGAATCTAGCACAGATACGCAGTATTTT.

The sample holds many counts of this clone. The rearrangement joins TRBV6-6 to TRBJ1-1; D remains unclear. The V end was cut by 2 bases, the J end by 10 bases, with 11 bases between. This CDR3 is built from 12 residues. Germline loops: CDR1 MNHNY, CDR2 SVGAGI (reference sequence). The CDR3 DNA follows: TGTGCCAGCAGTTACCGGAACGTATTAGCTTTCTTT. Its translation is CASSYRNVLAFF.

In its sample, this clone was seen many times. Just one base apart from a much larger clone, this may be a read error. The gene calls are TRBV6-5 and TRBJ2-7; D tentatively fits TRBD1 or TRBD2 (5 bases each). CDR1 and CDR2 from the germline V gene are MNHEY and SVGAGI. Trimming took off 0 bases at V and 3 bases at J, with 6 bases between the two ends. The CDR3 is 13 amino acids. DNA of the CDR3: TGTGCCAGCAGTTACTCGGGGGTCTACGAGCAGTACTTC. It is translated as CASSYSGVYEQYF.

CDR3: CASSLSSGYDPYF. CDR3 nucleotide sequence: TGTGCCAGCAGTTTATCGTCGGGGTACGACCCGTACTTC. This chain connects TRBV27 to TRBJ2-7, with TRBD2 as a possible D gene (5 bases). V was cut by 0 bases and J by 12 bases, with 15 bases left in between. In germline, CDR1 is MNHEY, CDR2 SMNVEV (reference sequence). The CDR3 is 13 amino acids.